The T cell receptor (beta chain) described here comes from a study of cytomegalovirus exposure and HLA in healthy donors. The PCR had 60 Vbeta and 13 Jbeta primers. Data came from immunoSEQ multiplex PCR; TCRdb stores just in-frame clones and leaves some out. The sample has approximately 150,000 clones; 70% to 85% are singletons. Trimming cost V 7 bases and J 7 bases; bases outside gene matches: 18. The CDR3 is 16 amino acids. CDR1 MNHNY and CDR2 SVGAGI come from the germline V gene (reference sequence). The V gene is TRBV6-6, the J gene TRBJ2-7, with 8 bases that match TRBD1. This sequence was found in a woman aged 25 to 39 in good health and CMV-seronegative. The sequencing sample was made of PBMCs. The DNA of the CDR3 is TGTGCCAGCACCTCTACACGACAGGGGATGAGCGTGGAGCAGTACTTC. The encoded protein is CASTSTRQGMSVEQYF.